This T cell receptor (beta chain) was sequenced in a study of early T cells in non-severe SARS-CoV-2 infection. As for the study in general: Chains stayed unpaired after sequencing of bulk RNA from unsorted whole blood.

Attached unique molecular identifiers marked individual cDNA molecules. TCRdb called the 5' RACE reads again in MiXCR, with one record for every CDR3 protein. Among around 26,000 distinct CDR3 sequences, less than 6.5% were seen once, and the ten largest hold 3.5% to 4.5%. Many counts were recorded for this clonotype. Germline values: CDR1 WNHNN, CDR2 SYGVQD (reference sequence). There are 15 residues in the CDR3. Trimming cost V 3 bases and J 1 base, with 11 bases left between them. Sequencing input: whole blood. This chain joins TRBV10-1 and TRBJ2-3; the D gene is possibly TRBD2 (7 bases). The TCR originated in an adult who was a healthcare worker with PCR-confirmed SARS-CoV-2 infection or an uninfected control (not recorded which). The CDR3 spells CASSEGRGRTDTQYF. Here the CDR3 DNA reads TGCGCCAGCAGTGAAGGGCGGGGGCGCACAGATACGCAGTATTTT.